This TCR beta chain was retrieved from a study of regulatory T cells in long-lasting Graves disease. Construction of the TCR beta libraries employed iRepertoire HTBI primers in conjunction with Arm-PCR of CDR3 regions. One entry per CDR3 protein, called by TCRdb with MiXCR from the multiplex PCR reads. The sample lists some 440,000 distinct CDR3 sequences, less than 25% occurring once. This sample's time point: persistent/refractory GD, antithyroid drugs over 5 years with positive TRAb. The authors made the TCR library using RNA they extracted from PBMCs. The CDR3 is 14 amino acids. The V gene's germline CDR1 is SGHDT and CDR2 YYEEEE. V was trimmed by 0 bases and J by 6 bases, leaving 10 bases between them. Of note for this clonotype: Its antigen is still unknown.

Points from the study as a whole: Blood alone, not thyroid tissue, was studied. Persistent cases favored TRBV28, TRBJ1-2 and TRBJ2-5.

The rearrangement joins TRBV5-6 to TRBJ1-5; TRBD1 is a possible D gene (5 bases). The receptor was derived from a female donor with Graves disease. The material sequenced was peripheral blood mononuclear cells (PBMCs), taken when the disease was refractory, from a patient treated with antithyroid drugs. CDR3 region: CASSLGLGGQPQHF. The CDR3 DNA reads TGTGCCAGCAGCTTGGGTCTGGGGGGTCAGCCCCAGCATTTT.